These T cell receptor beta chains were read from a single sample in a study of T cells in Graves' hyperthyroidism and ophthalmopathy. TCRdb reprocessed the multiplex PCR reads with MiXCR, giving one entry per CDR3 protein. The sample shows nearly 750,000 distinct CDR3 sequences, roughly a third of them seen only once. Sequencing was done on a sample of blood. These receptors all come from a woman in her thirties or forties with Graves' hyperthyroidism. CDR3s include the opening cysteine and the closing phenylalanine or tryptophan. The D gene is left open where the match is weak. Some rows have no size entry. The others give once, few or many, or a class for an expanded clone.

j_call clone_size v_call d_call cdr3_aa cdr3_nt
TRBJ2-2 - TRBV15 - CATSRDLASTGELFF TGTGCCACCAGCAGAGATCTGGCCTCCACCGGGGAGCTGTTTTTT
TRBJ1-2 many TRBV5-6 - CASRPYGYTF TGTGCCAGCAGACCCTATGGCTACACCTTC
TRBJ1-2 many TRBV19 - CASTLGRIYGYTF TGTGCCAGTACCCTGGGCAGGATCTATGGCTACACCTTC
TRBJ1-6 - TRBV6-5 - CASSWTGTDNSPLHF TGTGCCAGCAGCTGGACCGGGACGGATAATTCACCCCTCCACTTT
TRBJ2-7 few TRBV7-9 - CASSAGRGVGAYEQYF TGTGCCAGCAGCGCCGGTAGGGGGGTAGGCGCCTACGAGCAGTACTTC
TRBJ1-1 - TRBV10-3 - CARDTGFTEAFF TGTGCTAGAGATACAGGGTTCACTGAAGCTTTCTTT
TRBJ2-3 - TRBV7-3 TRBD2 CASSLTGLAGISTDTQYF TGTGCCAGCAGCTTAACGGGCCTAGCGGGCATAAGCACAGATACGCAGTATTTT
TRBJ1-1 - TRBV24-1 - CATSGSNTEAFF TGTGCCACCAGTGGTTCGAACACTGAAGCTTTCTTT
TRBJ1-1 - TRBV19 TRBD1 CASCDRGNTEAFF TGTGCCAGTTGTGACAGGGGTAACACTGAAGCTTTCTTT
TRBJ2-7 - TRBV24-1 - CATSDSGLTSYEQYF TGTGCCACCAGTGATTCGGGACTTACCTCCTACGAGCAGTACTTC
TRBJ2-7 - TRBV18 - CASSPQVGYEQYF TGTGCCAGCTCACCACAGGTTGGTTACGAGCAGTACTTC
TRBJ1-5 many TRBV6-2/TRBV6-3 - CASTPLDGQPQHF TGTGCCAGCACACCCCTAGACGGTCAGCCCCAGCATTTT
TRBJ2-6 few TRBV19 - CASTPPGVHSGANVLTF TGTGCCAGTACCCCTCCGGGGGTCCACTCTGGGGCCAACGTCCTGACTTTC
TRBJ1-4 - TRBV29-1 - CSVTGPQLMKNCFF -
TRBJ1-3 few TRBV12-3/TRBV12-4 - CASSFLQRGNTIYF TGTGCCAGCAGTTTTCTCCAGCGGGGAAACACCATATATTTT
TRBJ2-7 few TRBV20-1 TRBD1 CSAATSGTGNYEQYF TGCAGTGCTGCAACCTCCGGGACAGGGAACTACGAGCAGTACTTC
TRBJ2-5 - TRBV19 - CASSNRAREETQYF TGTGCCAGTAGTAACCGGGCGAGGGAAGAGACCCAGTACTTC
TRBJ1-3 many TRBV19 - CASSIPGRNTIYF TGTGCCAGTAGTATACCCGGGAGAAACACCATATATTTT
TRBJ2-5 many TRBV29-1 - CSGERGETQYF TGCAGCGGAGAGAGGGGAGAGACCCAGTACTTC
TRBJ1-5 - TRBV19 TRBD1 CASSGTGGWDQPQHF TGTGCCAGTAGTGGTACAGGGGGCTGGGATCAGCCCCAGCATTTT
TRBJ2-7 - TRBV4-1 TRBD2 CASSLGGLAGGLAYEQYF TGCGCCAGCAGCCTCGGAGGACTAGCGGGAGGGCTGGCCTACGAGCAGTACTTC
TRBJ2-2 once TRBV24-1 TRBD2 CATSDRIAGGRELFF TGTGCCACCAGTGATCGTATAGCGGGGGGCCGGGAGCTTTTTTTT
TRBJ2-7 - TRBV12-5 TRBD1 CASGLLDREEQYF TGTGCTAGTGGTTTGCTGGACAGGGAAGAGCAGTACTTC
TRBJ1-1 once TRBV7-2 TRBD1 CASSLYRTGPGGTEAFF TGTGCCAGCAGTTTATACAGGACAGGGCCCGGAGGGACTGAAGCTTTCTTT
TRBJ2-1 once TRBV7-3 - CASRSSYNEQFF TGTGCCAGCAGGAGCTCCTACAATGAGCAGTTCTTC
TRBJ2-2 - TRBV24-1 TRBD1 CATSETTGDRTGELFF TGTGCCACCAGTGAGACCACAGGGGACCGCACCGGGGAGCTGTTTTTT
TRBJ2-7 - TRBV7-6 TRBD2 CASSLRSLAGGPQDEQYF TGTGCCAGCAGCTTAAGGAGTCTAGCGGGGGGGCCTCAGGACGAGCAGTACTTC
TRBJ2-2 few TRBV12-3/TRBV12-4 TRBD2 CASRREAWLFF TGTGCCAGCAGGCGGGAGGCTTGGCTGTTTTTT
TRBJ1-1 - TRBV7-3 TRBD1 CASSWTGDYTEAFF TGTGCCAGCAGCTGGACAGGGGACTACACTGAAGCTTTCTTT
TRBJ2-5 many TRBV29-1 - CSAWRGPGQETQYF TGCAGCGCTTGGAGGGGGCCGGGCCAAGAGACCCAGTACTTC
TRBJ2-7 few TRBV4-1 TRBD2 CASSQVAAGGPYEQYF TGCGCCAGCAGCCAAGTCGCGGCGGGAGGGCCCTACGAGCAGTACTTC
TRBJ1-3 few TRBV12-3/TRBV12-4 - CASTPLRVSGNTIYF TGTGCCAGCACCCCTCTTCGGGTCTCTGGAAACACCATATATTTT
TRBJ2-6 few TRBV10-3 - CAISSRQGANVLTF TGTGCCATCAGTTCCCGTCAAGGGGCCAACGTCCTGACTTTC
TRBJ1-5 - TRBV10-1 TRBD1 CARPLGGQGNQPQHF TGCGCCAGACCATTAGGGGGACAGGGCAATCAGCCCCAGCATTTT
TRBJ2-7 few TRBV7-9 TRBD1 CASSPSDWQGVREQYF TGTGCCAGCAGCCCTTCCGATTGGCAGGGGGTGAGGGAGCAGTACTTC
TRBJ2-2 - TRBV7-6 TRBD2 CASSAPGLANTGELFF TGTGCCAGCAGCGCCCCGGGACTAGCGAACACCGGGGAGCTGTTTTTT
TRBJ1-5 few TRBV6-2/TRBV6-3 TRBD1 CASRRQGREQPQHF TGTGCCAGCAGACGACAGGGGAGAGAACAGCCCCAGCATTTT
TRBJ2-2 few TRBV2 TRBD2 CASRSGGQDTGELFF TGTGCCAGCAGGTCGGGGGGGCAGGACACCGGGGAGCTGTTTTTT
TRBJ1-2 - TRBV10-3 - CAISSLSLSSYTF TGTGCCATCAGCAGCCTCAGCCTCAGCAGCTACACCTTC
TRBJ2-7 - TRBV19 - CASSKGDLVEQYF TGTGCCAGTAGTAAGGGGGACCTCGTCGAGCAGTACTTC
TRBJ2-2 few TRBV13 - CASSPIHRDTGELFF TGTGCCAGCAGCCCAATCCACAGGGACACCGGGGAGCTGTTTTTT
TRBJ1-2 few TRBV6-1 - CASTAGGTRGYTF TGTGCCAGCACCGCCGGGGGTACTAGGGGCTACACCTTC
TRBJ2-1 few TRBV15 - CATSRDYNEQFF TGTGCCACCAGCAGAGACTACAATGAGCAGTTCTTC
TRBJ2-2 few TRBV4-3 TRBD2 CASSRVAGEGSGELFF TGCGCCAGCAGCCGGGTTGCGGGGGAAGGGTCCGGGGAGCTGTTTTTT
TRBJ2-5 - TRBV10-3 - CAISYSTIQETQYF TGTGCCATCAGTTACTCAACAATACAAGAGACCCAGTACTTC
TRBJ1-1 many TRBV19 - CASIDKMNTEAFF TGTGCCAGTATCGATAAAATGAACACTGAAGCTTTCTTT